The clone carrying this T cell receptor beta chain has just a few counts. As it was prepared, the TCRbeta library received unique molecular identifiers. Using its own MiXCR run on the PCR reads, TCRdb lists one record per CDR3 protein. The table records about 610,000 distinct CDR3 sequences, 10% to 13% of them present only once. The sample comes from a study of T-cell reconstitution after alpha-beta-depleted transplantation in children. V dropped 4 bases and J dropped 8; count of bases not matched to a gene: 4. The CDR3 consists of 14 residues. Germline-derived CDR1 and CDR2 are SGHTA and FQGTGA. The genes are TRBV7-3 and TRBJ1-6; TRBD1 matches at 8 bases. This sequence was found in a human donor who donated a stem cell graft to a child with acute myeloid leukemia. The specimen was PBMCs from the stem cell graft donor, collected from the stem cell graft. CDR3 in DNA: TGTGCCAGCAGCTCGACAGGGGTAGATTCACCCCTCCACTTT. This gives the protein CASSSTGVDSPLHF. Variable domain in full (rest from reference TRBV7-3 and TRBJ1-6): GAGVSQTPSNKVTEKGKYVELRCDPISGHTALYWYRQSLGQGPEFLIYFQGTGAADDSGLPNDRFFAVRPEGSVSTLKIQRTERGDSAVYLCASSSTGVDSPLHFGNGTRLTVT.